These T cell receptor beta chains were read from a single sample in a study of identical twins. MiXCR, applied by TCRdb to the 5' RACE reads, yields one record per CDR3 protein. Found here are roughly 250,000 distinct CDR3 sequences, about an eighth of them singletons; the top ten hold 7% to 9.5%. Material: memory (CD45RO+) T cells sorted from blood. The receptors derive from a woman aged 18-35 years in good health. The CDR3 runs from the conserved cysteine through the conserved F or W. Fields, in order: clone size, V gene, CDR3 length, J gene, D gene, CDR3 protein, CDR3 DNA. A D gene is named only where the DNA matches it firmly. A row's size may be missing; if present it is once, few, many or a size class.

size: few
V: TRBV6-5
length: 17
J: TRBJ1-5
D: TRBD1
CDR3: CASSYWGQGVGNQPQHF
DNA: TGTGCCAGCAGTTACTGGGGACAGGGTGTGGGCAATCAGCCCCAGCATTTT

size: few
V: TRBV7-9
length: 12
J: TRBJ1-1
D: -
CDR3: CASSLVAAVLFF
DNA: TGTGCCAGCAGCTTAGTGGCGGCAGTACTTTTCTTT

size: -
V: TRBV10-2
length: 14
J: TRBJ2-5
D: -
CDR3: CASDWRGSQETQYF
DNA: TGCGCCAGCGATTGGCGGGGTTCGCAAGAGACCCAGTACTTC

size: few
V: TRBV7-2
length: 12
J: TRBJ2-1
D: -
CDR3: CASSDLYNEQFF
DNA: TGTGCCAGCAGCGATCTATACAATGAGCAGTTCTTC

size: many
V: TRBV14
length: 13
J: TRBJ2-3
D: -
CDR3: CASSQSGSVTQYF
DNA: TGTGCCAGCAGCCAATCGGGGAGCGTTACGCAGTATTTT

size: few
V: TRBV7-2
length: 13
J: TRBJ2-1
D: TRBD1
CDR3: CASSSRTGNEQFF
DNA: TGTGCCAGCAGTTCCCGGACAGGCAATGAGCAGTTCTTC

size: few
V: TRBV29-1
length: 13
J: TRBJ2-7
D: -
CDR3: CSVSEGQYYEQYF
DNA: TGCAGCGTGTCGGAGGGACAGTACTACGAGCAGTACTTC

size: -
V: TRBV2
length: 12
J: TRBJ2-5
D: -
CDR3: CASSETEKTQYF
DNA: TGTGCCAGCAGTGAAACGGAAAAGACCCAGTACTTC

size: few
V: TRBV27
length: 15
J: TRBJ2-1
D: -
CDR3: CASSLSRRGVNEQFF
DNA: TGTGCCAGCAGTTTGTCCCGCAGAGGAGTCAATGAGCAGTTCTTC

size: few
V: TRBV11-2
length: 15
J: TRBJ2-7
D: TRBD2
CDR3: CASSLLGGKGYEQYF
DNA: TGTGCCAGCAGCCTTTTGGGGGGGAAAGGGTACGAGCAGTACTTC

size: many
V: TRBV7-9
length: 12
J: TRBJ1-1
D: -
CDR3: CASSLTNTEAFF
DNA: TGTGCCAGCAGCTTGACGAACACTGAAGCTTTCTTT

size: -
V: TRBV2
length: 13
J: TRBJ1-1
D: -
CDR3: CASSDGQNTEAFF
DNA: TGTGCCAGCAGTGACGGACAGAACACTGAAGCTTTCTTT

size: many
V: TRBV5-1
length: 15
J: TRBJ2-7
D: -
CDR3: CASSLGQADSYEQYF
DNA: TGCGCCAGCAGCTTGGGGCAGGCCGACTCCTACGAGCAGTACTTC

size: few
V: TRBV11-3
length: 15
J: TRBJ1-4
D: TRBD1
CDR3: CASSWTGTGVEKLFF
DNA: TGTGCCAGCAGCTGGACCGGGACAGGGGTTGAAAAACTGTTTTTT

size: many
V: TRBV20-1
length: 11
J: TRBJ1-5
D: -
CDR3: CSAREGGAQHF
DNA: TGCAGTGCTAGAGAAGGGGGGGCCCAGCATTTT

size: few
V: TRBV12-3/TRBV12-4
length: 15
J: TRBJ2-3
D: TRBD2
CDR3: CASSWPSGITDTQYF
DNA: TGTGCCAGCAGTTGGCCTAGCGGGATCACAGATACGCAGTATTTT

size: few
V: TRBV9
length: 14
J: TRBJ1-2
D: TRBD1
CDR3: CASSQGQGYVGYTF
DNA: TGTGCCAGCAGCCAGGGACAGGGGTATGTTGGCTACACCTTC

size: -
V: TRBV7-4
length: 14
J: TRBJ2-7
D: TRBD2
CDR3: CRGTSEKKSYEQYF
DNA: TGTAGGGGGACTAGCGAGAAAAAGTCGTACGAGCAGTACTTC

size: many
V: TRBV10-3
length: 15
J: TRBJ2-2
D: -
CDR3: CASLPTGGDTGELFF
DNA: TGTGCCTCTCTGCCCACAGGGGGGGACACCGGGGAGCTGTTTTTT

size: many
V: TRBV5-5
length: 16
J: TRBJ1-5
D: -
CDR3: CASSLVGGWGNQPQHF
DNA: TGTGCCAGCAGCTTGGTCGGGGGTTGGGGCAATCAGCCCCAGCATTTT

size: -
V: TRBV7-9
length: 15
J: TRBJ2-7
D: -
CDR3: CASSFPAAGIGEQYF
DNA: TGTGCCAGCAGCTTTCCGGCGGCGGGAATAGGCGAGCAGTACTTC

size: many
V: TRBV3-1
length: 15
J: TRBJ1-1
D: -
CDR3: CASSQFGAGNTEAFF
DNA: TGTGCCAGCAGCCAATTTGGGGCCGGGAACACTGAAGCTTTCTTT